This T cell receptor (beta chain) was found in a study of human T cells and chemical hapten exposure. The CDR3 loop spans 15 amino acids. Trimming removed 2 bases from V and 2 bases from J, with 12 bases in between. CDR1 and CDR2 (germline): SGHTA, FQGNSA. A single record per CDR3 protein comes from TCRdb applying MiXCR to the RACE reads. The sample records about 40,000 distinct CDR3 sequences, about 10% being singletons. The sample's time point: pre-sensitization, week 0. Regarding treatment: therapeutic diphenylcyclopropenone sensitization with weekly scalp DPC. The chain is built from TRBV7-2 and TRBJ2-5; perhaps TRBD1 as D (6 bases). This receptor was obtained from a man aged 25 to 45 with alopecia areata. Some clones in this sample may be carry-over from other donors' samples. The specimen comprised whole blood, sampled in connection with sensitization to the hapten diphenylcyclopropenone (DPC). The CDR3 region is CASSLTVDRQETQYF. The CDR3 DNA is TGTGCCAGCAGCTTAACTGTGGACAGACAAGAGACCCAGTACTTC. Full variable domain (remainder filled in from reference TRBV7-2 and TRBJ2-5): GAGVSQSPSNKVTEKGKDVELRCDPISGHTALYWYRQSLGQGLEFLIYFQGNSAPDKSGLPSDRFSAERTGGSVSTLTIQRTQQEDSAVYLCASSLTVDRQETQYFGPGTRLLVL.